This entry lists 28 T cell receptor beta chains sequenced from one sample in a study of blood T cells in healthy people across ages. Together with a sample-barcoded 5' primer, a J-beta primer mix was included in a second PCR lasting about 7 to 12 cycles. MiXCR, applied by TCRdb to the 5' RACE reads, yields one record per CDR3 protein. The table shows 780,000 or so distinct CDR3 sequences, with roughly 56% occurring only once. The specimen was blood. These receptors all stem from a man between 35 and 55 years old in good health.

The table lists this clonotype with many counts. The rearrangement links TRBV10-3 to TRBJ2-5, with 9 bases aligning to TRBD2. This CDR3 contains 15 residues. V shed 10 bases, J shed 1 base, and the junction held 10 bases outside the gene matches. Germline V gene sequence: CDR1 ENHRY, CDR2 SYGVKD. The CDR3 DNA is TGTGCCACCGCCGGAACTAGCGGGTCCCAAGAGACCCAGTACTTC. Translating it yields CATAGTSGSQETQYF.

This CDR3 is CASSDLTDNEQFF. In DNA, the CDR3 is TGTGCCAGCAGTGATTTAACAGACAATGAGCAGTTCTTC. This chain connects TRBV6-5 to TRBJ2-1; D not certain. V was pared by 5 bases and J by 5 bases, with 10 bases between. This CDR3 region has 13 residues. Looked up from germline, CDR1 is MNHEY and CDR2 is SVGAGI.

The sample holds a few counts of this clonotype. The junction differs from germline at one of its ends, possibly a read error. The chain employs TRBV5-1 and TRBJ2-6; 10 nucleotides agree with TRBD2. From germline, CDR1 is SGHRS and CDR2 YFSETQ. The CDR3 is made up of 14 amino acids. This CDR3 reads CAGSYSGGDNVLTF. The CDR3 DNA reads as TGCGCCGGCAGTTACAGCGGGGGGGACAACGTCCTGACTTTC.

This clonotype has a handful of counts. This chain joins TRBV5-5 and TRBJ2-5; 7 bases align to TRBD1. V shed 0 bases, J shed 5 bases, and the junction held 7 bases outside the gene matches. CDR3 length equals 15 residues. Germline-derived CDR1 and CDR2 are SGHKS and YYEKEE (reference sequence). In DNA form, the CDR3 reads TGTGCCAGCAGCTTGGGGACGACAGGGTGGGAGACCCAGTACTTC. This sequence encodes CASSLGTTGWETQYF.

CDR3 region: CASSLEGLLTYEQYF. CDR3 in DNA: TGTGCCAGCAGCTTAGAAGGACTACTGACCTACGAGCAGTACTTC. The chain joins TRBV7-2 to TRBJ2-7; possible D gene TRBD2, 6 bases. The V end was cut by 1 base, the J end by 2 bases, with 12 bases between. The CDR3 spans 15 residues. Germline lookup yields CDR1 SGHTA and CDR2 FQGNSA.

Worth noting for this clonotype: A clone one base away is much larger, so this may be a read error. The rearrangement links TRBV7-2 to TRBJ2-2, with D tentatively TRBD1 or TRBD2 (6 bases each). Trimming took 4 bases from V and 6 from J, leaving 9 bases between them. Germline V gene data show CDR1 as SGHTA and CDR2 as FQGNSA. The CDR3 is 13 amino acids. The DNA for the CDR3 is TGTGCCAGCAGCTGGGGGGCCTCCGGGGAGCTGTTTTTT. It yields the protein CASSWGASGELFF. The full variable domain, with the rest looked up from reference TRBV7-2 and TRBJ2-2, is GAGVSQSPSNKVTEKGKDVELRCDPISGHTALYWYRQSLGQGLEFLIYFQGNSAPDKSGLPSDRFSAERTGGSVSTLTIQRTQQEDSAVYLCASSWGASGELFFGEGSRLTVL.

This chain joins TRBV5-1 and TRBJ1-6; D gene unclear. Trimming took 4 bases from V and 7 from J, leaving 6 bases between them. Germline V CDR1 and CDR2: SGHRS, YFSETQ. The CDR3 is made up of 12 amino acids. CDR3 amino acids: CASSPGNSPLHF. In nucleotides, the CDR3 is TGCGCCAGCAGCCCGGGGAATTCACCCCTCCACTTT. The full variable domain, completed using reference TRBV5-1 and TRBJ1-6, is KAGVTQTPRYLIKTRGQQVTLSCSPISGHRSVSWYQQTPGQGLQFLFEYFSETQRNKGNFPGRFSGRQFSNSRSEMNVSTLELGDSALYLCASSPGNSPLHFGNGTRLTVT.

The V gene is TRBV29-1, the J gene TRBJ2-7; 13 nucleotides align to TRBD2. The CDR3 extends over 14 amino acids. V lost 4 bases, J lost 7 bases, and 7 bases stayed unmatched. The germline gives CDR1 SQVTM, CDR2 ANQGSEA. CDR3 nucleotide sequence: TGCAGCGTTGGCGGAGGGACTAGCGGGAAAGAGCAGTACTTC. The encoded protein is CSVGGGTSGKEQYF.

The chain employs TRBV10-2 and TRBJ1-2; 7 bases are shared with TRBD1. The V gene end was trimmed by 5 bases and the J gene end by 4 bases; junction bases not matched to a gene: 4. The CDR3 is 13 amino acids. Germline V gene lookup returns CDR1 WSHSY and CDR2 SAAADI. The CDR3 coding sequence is TGCGCCAGCAGTTCGGACAGGAGCTATGGCTACACCTTC. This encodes CASSSDRSYGYTF.

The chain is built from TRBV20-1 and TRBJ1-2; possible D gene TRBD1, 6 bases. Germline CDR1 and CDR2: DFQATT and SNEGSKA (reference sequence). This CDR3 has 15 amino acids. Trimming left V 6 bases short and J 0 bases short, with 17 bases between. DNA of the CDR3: TGCAGTGCCGAGAGGGGGTTCGGAGCTAACTATGGCTACACCTTC. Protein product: CSAERGFGANYGYTF.

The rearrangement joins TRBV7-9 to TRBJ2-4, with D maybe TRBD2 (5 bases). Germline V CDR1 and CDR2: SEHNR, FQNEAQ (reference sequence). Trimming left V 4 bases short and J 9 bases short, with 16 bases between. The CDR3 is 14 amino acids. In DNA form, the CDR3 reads TGTGCCAGCAGCTCAGTCCTAGGAGGTGGCATTCAGTACTTC. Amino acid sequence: CASSSVLGGGIQYF.

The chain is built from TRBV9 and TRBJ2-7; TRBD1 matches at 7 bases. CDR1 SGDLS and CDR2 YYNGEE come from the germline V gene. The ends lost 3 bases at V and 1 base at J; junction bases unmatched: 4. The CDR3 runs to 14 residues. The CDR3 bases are TGTGCCAGCAGCGCCCGGGACAGATCCTACGAGCAGTACTTC. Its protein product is CASSARDRSYEQYF. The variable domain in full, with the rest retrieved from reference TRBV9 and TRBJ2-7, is DSGVTQTPKHLITATGQRVTLRCSPRSGDLSVYWYQQSLDQGLQFLIQYYNGEERAKGNILERFSAQQFPDLHSELNLSSLELGDSALYFCASSARDRSYEQYFGPGTRLTVT.

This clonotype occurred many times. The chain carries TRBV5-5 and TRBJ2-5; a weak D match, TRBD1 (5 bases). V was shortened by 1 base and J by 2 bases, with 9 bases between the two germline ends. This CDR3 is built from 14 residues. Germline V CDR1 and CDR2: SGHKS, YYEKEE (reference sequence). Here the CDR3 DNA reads TGTGCCAGCAGCTTGATCAGGGCACAAGAGACCCAGTACTTC. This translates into CASSLIRAQETQYF.

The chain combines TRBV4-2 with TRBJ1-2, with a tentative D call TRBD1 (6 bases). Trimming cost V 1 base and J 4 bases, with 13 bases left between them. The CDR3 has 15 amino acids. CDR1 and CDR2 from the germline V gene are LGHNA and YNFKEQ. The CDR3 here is CASSQGTGRVYGYTF. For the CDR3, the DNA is TGTGCCAGCAGCCAAGGTACAGGGAGAGTCTATGGCTACACCTTC.

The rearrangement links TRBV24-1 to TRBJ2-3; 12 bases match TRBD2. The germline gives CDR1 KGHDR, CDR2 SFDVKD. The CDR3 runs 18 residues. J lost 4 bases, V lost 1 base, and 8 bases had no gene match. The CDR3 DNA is TGTGCCACCAGTGATTTAACTAGCGGGGGGAGAGGGTCAGATACGCAGTATTTT. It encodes CATSDLTSGGRGSDTQYF.

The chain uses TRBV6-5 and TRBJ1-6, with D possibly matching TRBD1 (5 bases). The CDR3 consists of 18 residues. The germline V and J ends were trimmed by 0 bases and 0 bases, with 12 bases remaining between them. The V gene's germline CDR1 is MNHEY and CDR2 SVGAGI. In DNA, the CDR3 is TGTGCCAGCAGTTACTCGATTCCAGGGAGCTCCTATAATTCACCCCTCCACTTT. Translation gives CASSYSIPGSSYNSPLHF.

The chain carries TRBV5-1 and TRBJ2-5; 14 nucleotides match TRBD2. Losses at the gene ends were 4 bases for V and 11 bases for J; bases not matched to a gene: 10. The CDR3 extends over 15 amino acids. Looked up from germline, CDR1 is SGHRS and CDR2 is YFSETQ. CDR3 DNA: TGCGCCAGCAGCCGTGCGGGACTAGCGGGAGAGGAGCAGTACTTC. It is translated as CASSRAGLAGEEQYF.

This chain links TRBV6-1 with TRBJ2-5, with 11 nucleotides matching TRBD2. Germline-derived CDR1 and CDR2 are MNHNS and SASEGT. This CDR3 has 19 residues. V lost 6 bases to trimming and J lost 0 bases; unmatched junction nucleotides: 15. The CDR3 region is CASRAGRLAGGRYQETQYF. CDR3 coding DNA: TGTGCCAGCAGGGCCGGGAGGCTAGCGGGGGGACGGTACCAAGAGACCCAGTACTTC.

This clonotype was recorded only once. The CDR3 loop is CASSSYNVELYGYTF. Written as DNA, the CDR3 is TGTGCCAGCAGCTCTTATAATGTTGAACTCTATGGCTACACCTTC. The chain joins TRBV7-2 to TRBJ1-2; no clear D gene. The CDR3 is 15 residues long. Germline values: CDR1 SGHTA, CDR2 FQGNSA. V was cut by 4 bases and J by 4 bases, with 16 bases left in between.

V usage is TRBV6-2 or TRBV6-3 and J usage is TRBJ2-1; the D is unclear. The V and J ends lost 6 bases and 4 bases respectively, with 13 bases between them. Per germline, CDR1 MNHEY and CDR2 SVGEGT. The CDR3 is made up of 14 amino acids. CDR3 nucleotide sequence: TGTGCCAGCAGGGTGTCCGGCCCATACAATGAGCAGTTCTTC. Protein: CASRVSGPYNEQFF.

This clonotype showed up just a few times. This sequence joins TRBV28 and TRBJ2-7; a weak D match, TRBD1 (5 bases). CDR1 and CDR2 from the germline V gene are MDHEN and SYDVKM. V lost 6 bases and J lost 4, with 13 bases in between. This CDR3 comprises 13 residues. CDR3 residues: CASRGEDKYEQYF. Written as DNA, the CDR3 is TGTGCCAGCAGAGGGGAAGATAAGTACGAGCAGTACTTC. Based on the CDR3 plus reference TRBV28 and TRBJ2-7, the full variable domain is DVKVTQSSRYLVKRTGEKVFLECVQDMDHENMFWYRQDPGLGLRLIYFSYDVKMKEKGDIPEGYSVSREKKERFSLILESASTNQTSMYLCASRGEDKYEQYFGPGTRLTVT.

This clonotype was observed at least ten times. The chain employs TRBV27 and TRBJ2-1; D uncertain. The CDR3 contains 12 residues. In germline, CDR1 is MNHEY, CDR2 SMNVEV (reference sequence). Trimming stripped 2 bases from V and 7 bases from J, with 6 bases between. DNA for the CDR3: TGTGCCAGCAGTTTACTGGGTAATGAGCAGTTCTTC. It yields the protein CASSLLGNEQFF.

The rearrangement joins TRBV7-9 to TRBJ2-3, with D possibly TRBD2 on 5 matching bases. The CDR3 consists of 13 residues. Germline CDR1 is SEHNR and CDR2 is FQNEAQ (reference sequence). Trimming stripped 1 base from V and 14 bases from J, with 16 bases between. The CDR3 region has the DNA TGTGCCAGCAGCTTAGGGACTCACCAAGAGACGTATTTT. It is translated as CASSLGTHQETYF.

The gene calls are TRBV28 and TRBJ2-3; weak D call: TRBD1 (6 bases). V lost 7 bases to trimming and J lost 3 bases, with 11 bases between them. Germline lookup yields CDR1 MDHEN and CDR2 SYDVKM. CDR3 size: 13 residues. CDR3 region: CASTRGGTDTQYF. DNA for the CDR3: TGTGCCAGCACCAGGGGCGGAACAGATACGCAGTATTTT.

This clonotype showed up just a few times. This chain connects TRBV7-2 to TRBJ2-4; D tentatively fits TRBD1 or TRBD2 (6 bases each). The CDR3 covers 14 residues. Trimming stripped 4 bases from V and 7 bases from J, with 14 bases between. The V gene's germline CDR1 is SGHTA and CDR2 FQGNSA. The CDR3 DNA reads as TGTGCCAGCAGCTCAAGGGGGGAAGGGAACATTCAGTACTTC. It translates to CASSSRGEGNIQYF.

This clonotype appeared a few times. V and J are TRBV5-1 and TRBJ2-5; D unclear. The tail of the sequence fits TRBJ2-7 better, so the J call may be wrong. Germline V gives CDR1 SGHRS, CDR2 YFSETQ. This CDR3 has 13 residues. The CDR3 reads CASSLDNKNEQYF. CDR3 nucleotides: TGCGCCAGCAGCTTGGATAACAAGAACGAGCAGTACTTC.

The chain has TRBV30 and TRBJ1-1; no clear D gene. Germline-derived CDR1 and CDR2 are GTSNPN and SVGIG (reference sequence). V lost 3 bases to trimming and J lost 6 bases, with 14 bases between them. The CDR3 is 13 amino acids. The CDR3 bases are TGTGCCTGGAGCCCTCTAGGGCCCTCTGAAGCTTTCTTT. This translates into CAWSPLGPSEAFF.

This chain's CDR3 is CASSPSRGGLGDEQFF. CDR3 nucleotide sequence: TGTGCCAGCAGTCCCTCGAGGGGTGGCTTGGGCGATGAGCAGTTCTTC. This chain uses TRBV12-3 or TRBV12-4 with TRBJ2-1; D is possibly TRBD1 or TRBD2 (5 bases each). V dropped 5 bases and J dropped 8 bases, with 22 bases sitting between them. This CDR3 contains 16 residues.